This T cell receptor (beta chain) was captured by sequencing in a study of beta chain features in type 1 diabetes. Background on the study: Age, gender and cell yields were similar between patients and healthy donors.

About this clone: Its antigen remains unknown.

The study's findings and limits: Since sequencing was performed on cDNA, cells with high TCR expression could be over-represented.

The study reverse transcribed the entire isolated RNA, so it sequenced expressed TCRB transcripts. Naive, central memory and regulatory T cell samples averaged about 4 million immunoSEQ reads each. Profiling relied on immunoSEQ multiplex PCR, and the TCRdb table lists in-frame clones only, not all of them. The sample contains about 360,000 clones, roughly 12% of which appear only once. Based on CD45RO/CCR7/CD25/CD127/CD95/CD27, CD4+ regulatory, stem cell-like memory, naive and central memory cells were sorted. Trimming stripped 1 base from V and 9 bases from J, with 10 bases between. From germline, CDR1 is MNHEY and CDR2 SMNVEV (reference sequence). The CDR3 runs 13 residues.

V and J are TRBV27 and TRBJ2-4, with D possibly matching TRBD2 (6 bases). The clonotype comes from a man younger than 35 in good health. Sequenced sample: naive CD4+ T cells from blood. For the CDR3, the DNA is TGTGCCAGCAGTTTATGGGGGGTAGGCATTCAGTACTTC. Translating it yields CASSLWGVGIQYF.